This record concerns one T cell receptor (beta chain) sequence. This record comes from a study of blood T cell repertoires in COVID-19. In the study overall: The United States, Italy and Spain provided the acute and convalescent COVID-19 samples.

Trimming took off 2 bases at V and 2 bases at J, with 16 bases between the two ends. CDR1 and CDR2 from the germline V gene are LGHNA and YNFKEQ. The CDR3 runs 16 residues. Original processing methods: Scientists estimated how many nucleated cells there were by amplifying reference gene primers. Clones were sequenced by immunoSEQ multiplex PCR, and TCRdb holds only the in-frame ones, with some missing. The DNA was the basis for D and trimming; V, J and clone size are from that table. The table shows 140,000 to 150,000 clones, with around nine tenths occurring only once. The chain recombines TRBV4-2 with TRBJ2-7; tentatively, D is TRBD1 (7 bases). Sequenced: peripheral blood. This clonotype was obtained from a human donor in a cohort sampled during active COVID-19. The CDR3 loop reads CASSQTNQGEAYEQYF. The CDR3 DNA is TGTGCCAGCAGCCAAACTAATCAGGGGGAGGCCTACGAGCAGTACTTC.